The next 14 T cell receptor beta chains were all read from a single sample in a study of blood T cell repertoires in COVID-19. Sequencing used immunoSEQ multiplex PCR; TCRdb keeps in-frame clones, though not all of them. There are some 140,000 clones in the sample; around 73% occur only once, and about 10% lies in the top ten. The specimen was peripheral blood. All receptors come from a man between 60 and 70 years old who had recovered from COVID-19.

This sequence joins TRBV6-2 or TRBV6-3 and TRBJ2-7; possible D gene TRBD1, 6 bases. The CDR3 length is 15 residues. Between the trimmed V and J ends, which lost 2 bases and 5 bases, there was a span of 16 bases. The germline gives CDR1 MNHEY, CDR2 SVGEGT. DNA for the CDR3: TGTGCCAGCAGTTACGGACAGAGGCTCTATAACGAGCAGTACTTC. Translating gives CASSYGQRLYNEQYF.

The CDR3: CATRDRGNYGYTF. For the CDR3, the DNA is TGTGCCACCAGGGACAGGGGAAACTATGGCTACACCTTC. The chain has TRBV28 and TRBJ1-2; 10 bases are a match to TRBD1. Germline V gene sequence: CDR1 MDHEN, CDR2 SYDVKM. The CDR3 totals 13 residues. V was clipped by 10 bases and J by 2 bases; unmatched bases: 4.

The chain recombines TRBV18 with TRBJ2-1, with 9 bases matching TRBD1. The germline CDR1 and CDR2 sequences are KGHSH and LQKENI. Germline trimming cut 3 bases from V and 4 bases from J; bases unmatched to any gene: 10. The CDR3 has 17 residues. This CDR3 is CASSPPQGQGSYNEQFF. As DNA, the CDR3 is TGTGCCAGCTCACCCCCCCAAGGACAGGGGTCATACAATGAGCAGTTCTTC.

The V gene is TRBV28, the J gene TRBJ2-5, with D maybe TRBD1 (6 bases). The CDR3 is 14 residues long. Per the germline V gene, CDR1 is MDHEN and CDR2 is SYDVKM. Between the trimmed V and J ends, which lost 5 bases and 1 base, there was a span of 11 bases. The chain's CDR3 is CASSPQQGQETQYF. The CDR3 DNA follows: TGTGCCAGCAGTCCTCAACAGGGCCAAGAGACCCAGTACTTC.

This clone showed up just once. CDR3 sequence: CASSEAVGGAGETQYF. The DNA of the CDR3 is TGTGCCAGCAGTGAAGCGGTAGGGGGGGCCGGGGAGACCCAGTACTTC. V gene TRBV6-1 combines with J gene TRBJ2-5, with a weak D call TRBD2 (7 bases). This CDR3 is 16 amino acids long. Germline loops: CDR1 MNHNS, CDR2 SASEGT. Trimming removed 0 bases from V and 5 bases from J, with 16 bases in between.

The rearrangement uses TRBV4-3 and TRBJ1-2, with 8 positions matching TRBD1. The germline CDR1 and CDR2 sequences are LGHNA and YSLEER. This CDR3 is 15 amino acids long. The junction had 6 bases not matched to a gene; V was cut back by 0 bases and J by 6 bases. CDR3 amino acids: CASSQEDRVGDGYTF. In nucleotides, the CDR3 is TGCGCCAGCAGCCAAGAGGACAGGGTCGGGGATGGCTACACCTTC.

The CDR3 protein is CASSQLGLGGRGYTF. The CDR3 nucleotides are TGCGCCAGCAGCCAATTGGGGCTCGGAGGGAGAGGCTACACCTTC. The V and J genes are TRBV4-1 and TRBJ1-2, with D maybe TRBD1 (5 bases). The germline V and J ends were trimmed by 2 bases and 8 bases, with 18 bases remaining between them. Germline V CDR1 and CDR2: MGHRA, YSYEKL. The CDR3 totals 15 residues.

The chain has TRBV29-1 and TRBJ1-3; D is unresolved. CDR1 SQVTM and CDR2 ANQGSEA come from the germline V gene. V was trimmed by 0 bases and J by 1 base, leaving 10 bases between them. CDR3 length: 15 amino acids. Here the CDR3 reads CSVEDPAESGNTIYF. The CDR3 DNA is TGCAGCGTTGAAGACCCTGCTGAGTCTGGAAACACCATATATTTT. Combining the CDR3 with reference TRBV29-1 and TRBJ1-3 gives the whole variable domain SAVISQKPSRDICQRGTSLTIQCQVDSQVTMMFWYRQQPGQSLTLIATANQGSEATYESGFVIDKFPISRPNLTFSTLTVSNMSPEDSSIYLCSVEDPAESGNTIYFGEGSWLTVV.

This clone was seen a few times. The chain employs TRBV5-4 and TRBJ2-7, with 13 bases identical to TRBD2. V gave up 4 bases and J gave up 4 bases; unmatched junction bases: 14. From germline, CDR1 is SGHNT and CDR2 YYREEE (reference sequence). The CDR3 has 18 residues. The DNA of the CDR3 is TGTGCCAGCAGCAACCCTACTAGCGGGGGGGGGCTCGGGTACGAGCAGTACTTC. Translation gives CASSNPTSGGGLGYEQYF.

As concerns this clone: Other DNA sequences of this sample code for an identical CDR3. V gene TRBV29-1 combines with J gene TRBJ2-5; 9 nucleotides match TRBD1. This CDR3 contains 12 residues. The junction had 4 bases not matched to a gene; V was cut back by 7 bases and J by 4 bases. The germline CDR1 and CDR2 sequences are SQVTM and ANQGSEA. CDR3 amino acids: CSGDRDRETQYF. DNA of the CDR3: TGCAGCGGGGACAGGGACCGAGAGACCCAGTACTTC.

In nucleotides, the CDR3 is TGTGCCAGTAGACAGGATAGGACCGGGGAGCTGTTTTTT. Its translation is CASRQDRTGELFF. The rearrangement links TRBV6-5 to TRBJ2-2; D might be TRBD1 (6 bases). The V end lost 9 bases, the J end lost 5 bases, and 13 bases lay between the germline ends. The CDR3 spans 13 residues. The V gene's germline CDR1 is MNHEY and CDR2 SVGAGI.

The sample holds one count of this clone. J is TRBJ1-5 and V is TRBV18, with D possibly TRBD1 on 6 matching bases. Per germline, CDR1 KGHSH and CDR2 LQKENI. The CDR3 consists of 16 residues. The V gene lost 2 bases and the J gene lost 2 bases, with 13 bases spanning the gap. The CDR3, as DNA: TGTGCCAGCTCACCATCAGGGGCGGGGGGCAATCAGCCCCAGCATTTT. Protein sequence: CASSPSGAGGNQPQHF.

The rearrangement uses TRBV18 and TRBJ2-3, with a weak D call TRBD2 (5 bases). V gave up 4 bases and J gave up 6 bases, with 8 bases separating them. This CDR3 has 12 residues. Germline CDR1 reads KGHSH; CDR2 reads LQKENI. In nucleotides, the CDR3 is TGTGCCAGCTCACAGGAGGAGGATACGCAGTATTTT. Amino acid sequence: CASSQEEDTQYF.

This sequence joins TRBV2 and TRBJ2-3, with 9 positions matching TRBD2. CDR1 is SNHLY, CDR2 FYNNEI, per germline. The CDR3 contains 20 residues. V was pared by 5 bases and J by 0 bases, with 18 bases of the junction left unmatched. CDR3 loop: CASSRPRPAGGRHSTDTQYF. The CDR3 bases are TGTGCCAGCAGTCGACCGAGGCCAGCGGGGGGCCGGCACAGCACAGATACGCAGTATTTT. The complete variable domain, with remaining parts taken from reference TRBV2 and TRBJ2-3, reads EPEVTQTPSHQVTQMGQEVILRCVPISNHLYFYWYRQILGQKVEFLVSFYNNEISEKSEIFDDQFSVERPDGSNFTLKIRSTKLEDSAMYFCASSRPRPAGGRHSTDTQYFGPGTRLTVL.